Listed here are 15 T cell receptor beta chains from one sample, sequenced in a study of blood T cell repertoires in COVID-19. Only in-frame clones appear in the TCRdb table, and some are missing; sequencing was by immunoSEQ multiplex PCR. The table has a few hundred thousand clones, almost 85% seen once. The sequenced sample consisted of peripheral blood. All receptors derive from a woman in her 70s with COVID-19, enrolled during active disease.

This chain connects TRBV5-5 to TRBJ1-6, with D possibly being TRBD1 (6 bases). The CDR3 extends over 16 amino acids. Germline CDR1 SGHKS, CDR2 YYEKEE (reference sequence). The V end lost 4 bases, the J end lost 9 bases, and 20 bases lay between the germline ends. The CDR3 region is CASSPTAGGEGSPLHF. The CDR3 DNA follows: TGTGCCAGCAGCCCGACAGCTGGGGGCGAGGGTTCACCCCTCCACTTT.

V usage is TRBV29-1 and J usage is TRBJ1-2; D not certain. The CDR3 runs to 12 residues. CDR1 and CDR2 (germline): SQVTM, ANQGSEA. The germline V and J ends were trimmed by 6 bases and 1 base, with 9 bases remaining between them. CDR3 region: CSVVTLNYGYTF. Written as DNA, the CDR3 is TGCAGCGTCGTAACTCTTAACTATGGCTACACCTTC.

This sequence joins TRBV15 and TRBJ2-1; TRBD1 agrees at 8 bases. The CDR3 has 14 residues. Trimming cost V 2 bases and J 6 bases; bases outside gene matches: 3. CDR1 is LNHNV, CDR2 YYDKDF, per germline (reference sequence). This chain's CDR3 is CATSRRTGINEQFF. DNA for the CDR3: TGTGCCACCAGCAGACGGACAGGGATCAATGAGCAGTTCTTC. Variable domain in full (rest from reference TRBV15 and TRBJ2-1): DAMVIQNPRYQVTQFGKPVTLSCSQTLNHNVMYWYQQKSSQAPKLLFHYYDKDFNNEADTPDNFQSRRPNTSFCFLDIRSPGLGDTAMYLCATSRRTGINEQFFGPGTRLTVL.

The rearrangement links TRBV5-6 to TRBJ2-1; possible D gene TRBD1, 5 bases. Deletions cut 4 bases from V and 4 bases from J, with 18 bases between. This CDR3 has 16 amino acids. Germline V gives CDR1 SGHDT, CDR2 YYEEEE. The CDR3 DNA reads TGTGCCAGCAGCCTGCCGTCGACAGTGGCGTACAATGAGCAGTTCTTC. Translating it yields CASSLPSTVAYNEQFF.

The chain couples TRBV10-3 to TRBJ1-2, with 8 positions matching TRBD1. This CDR3 contains 14 residues. Germline V gene sequence: CDR1 ENHRY, CDR2 SYGVKD. The trim removed 3 bases at V and 7 bases at J, leaving 7 bases unmatched. The CDR3 spells CAISEGQGRSGYTF. In DNA, the CDR3 is TGTGCCATCAGTGAAGGACAGGGTAGGTCTGGCTACACCTTC.

The gene calls are TRBV6-5 and TRBJ1-6, with a weak D call TRBD1 (6 bases). This CDR3 has 15 amino acids. V dropped 2 bases and J dropped 7 bases, with 12 bases sitting between them. Germline loops: CDR1 MNHEY, CDR2 SVGAGI. The CDR3 spells CASSYGRGRNSPLHF. CDR3 DNA: TGTGCCAGCAGTTACGGGCGGGGGCGGAATTCACCCCTCCACTTT.

The sample holds one count of this clone. The chain uses TRBV15 and TRBJ1-2; D is possibly TRBD1 (6 bases). The V end was cut by 0 bases, the J end by 4 bases, with 12 bases between. The CDR3 runs to 15 residues. The germline gives CDR1 LNHNV, CDR2 YYDKDF (reference sequence). CDR3 sequence (DNA): TGTGCCACCAGCAGAGATCGGAACAGGGCCTATGGCTACACCTTC. It codes for CATSRDRNRAYGYTF.

CDR3 bases: TGTGCCAGCAGCTTAGACCATCCAGACCTGGGGGCCACCATATATTTT. Translation gives CASSLDHPDLGATIYF. The chain has TRBV11-3 and TRBJ1-3, with D possibly TRBD1 on 6 matching bases. CDR3 size: 16 residues. In germline, CDR1 is SGHNT, CDR2 YENEEA. Trimming removed 0 bases from V and 9 bases from J, with 18 bases in between.

Here the CDR3 DNA reads TGTGCCAGCAGCTTAAGAGCGGGGGGGCCTGGTGAGCAGTTCTTC. It specifies CASSLRAGGPGEQFF. The chain employs TRBV7-3 and TRBJ2-1; TRBD2 matches at 10 bases. V shed 1 base and J 9 bases; nucleotides not matched to a gene: 6. Germline CDR1 is SGHTA and CDR2 is FQGTGA. This CDR3 comprises 15 residues.

This chain links TRBV4-3 with TRBJ2-1; D is perhaps TRBD1 (6 bases). The CDR3 has 14 residues. The germline V gene has CDR1 LGHNA and CDR2 YSLEER. Trimming stripped 2 bases from V and 5 bases from J, with 10 bases between. The CDR3, as DNA: TGCGCCAGCAGCCAATCGGGACATAACAATGAGCAGTTCTTC. Its protein is CASSQSGHNNEQFF.

The chain carries TRBV19 and TRBJ2-5; D not certain. CDR3 length equals 12 residues. The germline V gene encodes CDR1 LNHDA and CDR2 SQIVND (reference sequence). V lost 4 bases and J lost 7, with 10 bases in between. CDR3 sequence: CASSNPSGTQYF. DNA for the CDR3: TGTGCCAGTAGTAATCCTTCGGGGACCCAGTACTTC.

The chain is built from TRBV4-3 and TRBJ2-1; TRBD2 is a possible D gene (6 bases). V gave up 0 bases and J gave up 5 bases, with 20 bases separating them. This CDR3 has 18 amino acids. CDR1 LGHNA and CDR2 YSLEER come from the germline V gene. The CDR3 DNA follows: TGCGCCAGCAGCCAAGATTCAGTAGGCGGGGACGCCGACAATGAGCAGTTCTTC. Its protein is CASSQDSVGGDADNEQFF.

This sequence joins TRBV2 and TRBJ1-2; D might be TRBD1 (6 bases). There are 13 residues in the CDR3. Germline loops: CDR1 SNHLY, CDR2 FYNNEI. V was pared by 6 bases and J by 8 bases, with 16 bases between. CDR3 sequence (DNA): TGTGCCAGCAGGAGGGAGGGGGTGGAAGGCTACACCTTC. Translated: CASRREGVEGYTF.

The chain links TRBV11-3 to TRBJ2-7; 8 bases fit TRBD1. CDR3 length equals 15 residues. Germline CDR1 and CDR2: SGHNT and YENEEA. V dropped 1 base and J dropped 6; count of bases not matched to a gene: 8. This CDR3 reads CASSLGQGATFEQYF. CDR3 in DNA: TGTGCCAGCAGCTTAGGCCAGGGGGCGACGTTCGAGCAGTACTTC.

The V gene is TRBV6-2 or TRBV6-3, the J gene TRBJ1-5, with 8 bases fitting TRBD1. The CDR3 is 16 residues long. J gave up 3 bases and V 6 bases, and 10 bases lay outside the gene matches. The germline V gene has CDR1 MNHEY and CDR2 SVGEGT. The CDR3 protein is CASSRTGKRNNQPQHF. The CDR3 DNA is TGTGCCAGCAGCCGGACAGGGAAGAGGAACAATCAGCCCCAGCATTTT.